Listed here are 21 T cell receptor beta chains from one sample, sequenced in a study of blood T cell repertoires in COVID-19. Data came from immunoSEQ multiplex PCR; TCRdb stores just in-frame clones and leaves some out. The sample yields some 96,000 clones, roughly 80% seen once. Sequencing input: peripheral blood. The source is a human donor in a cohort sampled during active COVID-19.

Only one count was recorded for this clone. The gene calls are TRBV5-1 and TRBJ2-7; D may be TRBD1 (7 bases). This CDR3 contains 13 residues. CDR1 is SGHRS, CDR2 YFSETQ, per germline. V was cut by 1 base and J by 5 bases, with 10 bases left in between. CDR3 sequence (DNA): TGCGCCAGCAGCTTGTCAGGGGGGAACGAGCAGTACTTC. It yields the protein CASSLSGGNEQYF.

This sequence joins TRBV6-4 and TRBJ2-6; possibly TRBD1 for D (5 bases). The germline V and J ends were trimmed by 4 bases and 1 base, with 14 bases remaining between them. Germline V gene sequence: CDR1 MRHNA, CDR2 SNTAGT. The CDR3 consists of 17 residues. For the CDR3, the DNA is TGTGCCAGCAGTGCAGGATCGCAGGGTTCTGGGGCCAACGTCCTGACTTTC. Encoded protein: CASSAGSQGSGANVLTF.

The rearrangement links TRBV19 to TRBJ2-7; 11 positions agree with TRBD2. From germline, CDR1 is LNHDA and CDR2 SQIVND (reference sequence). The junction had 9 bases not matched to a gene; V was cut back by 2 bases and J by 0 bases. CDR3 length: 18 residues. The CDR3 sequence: CASSIRTGTSGSSYEQYF. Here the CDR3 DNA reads TGTGCCAGTAGTATACGTACAGGGACTAGCGGAAGCTCCTACGAGCAGTACTTC.

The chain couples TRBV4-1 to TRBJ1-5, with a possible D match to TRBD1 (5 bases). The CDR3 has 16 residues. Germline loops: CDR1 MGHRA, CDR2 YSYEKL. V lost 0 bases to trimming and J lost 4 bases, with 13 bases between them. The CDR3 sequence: CASSQDLPGRNQPQHF. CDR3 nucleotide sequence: TGCGCCAGCAGCCAAGATCTTCCAGGGAGGAATCAGCCCCAGCATTTT.

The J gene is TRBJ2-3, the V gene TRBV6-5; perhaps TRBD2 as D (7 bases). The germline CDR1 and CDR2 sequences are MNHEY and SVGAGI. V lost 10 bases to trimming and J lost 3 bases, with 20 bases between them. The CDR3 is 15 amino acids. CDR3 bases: TGTGCCATTCAAGGGGGGGGGACTCTAACAGATACGCAGTATTTT. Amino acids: CAIQGGGTLTDTQYF.

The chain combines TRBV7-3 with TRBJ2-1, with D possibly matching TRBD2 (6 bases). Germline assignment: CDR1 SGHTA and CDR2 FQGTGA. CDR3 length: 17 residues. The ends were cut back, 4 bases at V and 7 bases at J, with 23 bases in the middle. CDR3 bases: TGTGCCAGCAGCTCCCTGGGGGGTAGCAGGGCTAGTAATGAGCAGTTCTTC. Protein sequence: CASSSLGGSRASNEQFF.

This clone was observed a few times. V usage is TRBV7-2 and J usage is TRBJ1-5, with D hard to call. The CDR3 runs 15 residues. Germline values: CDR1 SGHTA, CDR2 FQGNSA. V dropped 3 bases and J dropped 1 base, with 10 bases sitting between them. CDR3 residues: CASSFRSGSNQPQHF. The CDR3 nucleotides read TGTGCCAGCAGCTTTCGGAGTGGGAGCAATCAGCCCCAGCATTTT.

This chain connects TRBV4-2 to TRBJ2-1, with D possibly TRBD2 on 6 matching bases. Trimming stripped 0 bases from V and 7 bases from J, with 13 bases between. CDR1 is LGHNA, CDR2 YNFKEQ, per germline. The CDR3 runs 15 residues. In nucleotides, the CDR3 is TGTGCCAGCAGCCAAGAAGGGGCGGGGTGGAATGAGCAGTTCTTC. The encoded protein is CASSQEGAGWNEQFF.

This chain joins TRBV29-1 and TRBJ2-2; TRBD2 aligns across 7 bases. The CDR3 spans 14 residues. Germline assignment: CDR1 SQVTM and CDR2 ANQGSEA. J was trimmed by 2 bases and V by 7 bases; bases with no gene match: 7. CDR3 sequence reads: CSAGRLTNTGELFF. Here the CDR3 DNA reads TGCAGCGCCGGGAGGCTAACAAACACCGGGGAGCTGTTTTTT.

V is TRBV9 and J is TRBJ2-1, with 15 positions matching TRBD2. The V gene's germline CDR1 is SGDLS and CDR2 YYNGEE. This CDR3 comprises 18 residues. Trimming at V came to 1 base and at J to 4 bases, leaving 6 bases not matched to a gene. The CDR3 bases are TGTGCCAGCAGCGTACCGGGACTAGCGGGAGGTAATTACAATGAGCAGTTCTTC. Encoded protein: CASSVPGLAGGNYNEQFF. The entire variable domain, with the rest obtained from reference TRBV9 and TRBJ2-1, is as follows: DSGVTQTPKHLITATGQRVTLRCSPRSGDLSVYWYQQSLDQGLQFLIQYYNGEERAKGNILERFSAQQFPDLHSELNLSSLELGDSALYFCASSVPGLAGGNYNEQFFGPGTRLTVL.

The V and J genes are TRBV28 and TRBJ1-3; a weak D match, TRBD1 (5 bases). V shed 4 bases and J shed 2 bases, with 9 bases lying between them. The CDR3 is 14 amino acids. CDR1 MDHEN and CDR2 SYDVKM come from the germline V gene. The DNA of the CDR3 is TGTGCCAGCAGTTCGCCAGGGACTGGAAACACCATATATTTT. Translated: CASSSPGTGNTIYF.

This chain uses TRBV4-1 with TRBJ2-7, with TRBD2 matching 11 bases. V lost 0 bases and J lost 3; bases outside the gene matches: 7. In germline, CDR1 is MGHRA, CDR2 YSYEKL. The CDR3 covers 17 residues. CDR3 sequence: CASSQDMASGRSYEQYF. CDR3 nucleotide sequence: TGCGCCAGCAGCCAAGATATGGCTAGCGGGAGGAGCTACGAGCAGTACTTC.

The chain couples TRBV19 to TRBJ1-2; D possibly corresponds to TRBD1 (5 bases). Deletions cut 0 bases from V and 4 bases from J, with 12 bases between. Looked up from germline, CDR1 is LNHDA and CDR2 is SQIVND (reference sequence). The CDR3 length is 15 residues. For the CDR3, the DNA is TGTGCCAGTAGTATAGATGCGGGACCAGCCTATGGCTACACCTTC. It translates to CASSIDAGPAYGYTF.

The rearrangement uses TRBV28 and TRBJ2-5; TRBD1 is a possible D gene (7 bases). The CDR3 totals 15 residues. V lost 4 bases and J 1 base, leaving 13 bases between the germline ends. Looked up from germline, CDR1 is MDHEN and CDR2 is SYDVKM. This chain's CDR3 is CASSSSGGGQETQYF. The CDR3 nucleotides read TGTGCCAGCAGTTCGTCAGGGGGAGGCCAAGAGACCCAGTACTTC.

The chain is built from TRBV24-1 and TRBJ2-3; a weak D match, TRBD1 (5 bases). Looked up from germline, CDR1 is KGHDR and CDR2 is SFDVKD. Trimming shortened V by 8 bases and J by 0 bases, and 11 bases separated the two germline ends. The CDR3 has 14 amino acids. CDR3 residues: CATKGHISTDTQYF. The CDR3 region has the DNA TGTGCCACCAAAGGACATATTAGCACAGATACGCAGTATTTT.

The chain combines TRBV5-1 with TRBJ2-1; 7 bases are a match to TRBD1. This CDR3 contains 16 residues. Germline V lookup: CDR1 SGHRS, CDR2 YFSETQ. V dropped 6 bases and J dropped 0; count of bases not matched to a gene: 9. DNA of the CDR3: TGCGCCAGCACCACGGAAGGGGGCCGCTCCTACAATGAGCAGTTCTTC. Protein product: CASTTEGGRSYNEQFF.

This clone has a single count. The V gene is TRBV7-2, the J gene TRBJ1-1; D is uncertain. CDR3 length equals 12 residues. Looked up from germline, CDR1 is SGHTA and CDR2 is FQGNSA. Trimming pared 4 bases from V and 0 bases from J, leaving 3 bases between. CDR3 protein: CASSSVNTEAFF. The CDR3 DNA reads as TGTGCCAGCAGCTCAGTGAACACTGAAGCTTTCTTT.

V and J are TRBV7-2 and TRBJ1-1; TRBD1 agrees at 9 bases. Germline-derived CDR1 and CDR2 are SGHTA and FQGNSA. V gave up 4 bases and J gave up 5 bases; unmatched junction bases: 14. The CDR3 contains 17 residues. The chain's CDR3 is CASSSLGFDRGGTEAFF. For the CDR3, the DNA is TGTGCCAGCAGCTCTCTCGGTTTCGACAGGGGGGGTACTGAAGCTTTCTTT.

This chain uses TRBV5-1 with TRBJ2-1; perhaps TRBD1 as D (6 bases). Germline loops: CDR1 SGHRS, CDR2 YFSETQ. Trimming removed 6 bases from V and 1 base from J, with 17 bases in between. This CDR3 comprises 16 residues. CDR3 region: CASTITGTDSYNEQFF. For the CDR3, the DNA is TGCGCCAGCACCATAACAGGGACGGATTCCTACAATGAGCAGTTCTTC.

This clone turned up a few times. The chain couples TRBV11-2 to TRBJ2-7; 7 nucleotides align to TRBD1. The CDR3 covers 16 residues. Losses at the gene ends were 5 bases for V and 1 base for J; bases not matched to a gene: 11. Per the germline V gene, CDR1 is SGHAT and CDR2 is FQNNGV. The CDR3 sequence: CASSPRTGQGSYEQYF. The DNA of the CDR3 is TGTGCCAGCAGCCCCAGGACAGGCCAGGGATCCTACGAGCAGTACTTC.

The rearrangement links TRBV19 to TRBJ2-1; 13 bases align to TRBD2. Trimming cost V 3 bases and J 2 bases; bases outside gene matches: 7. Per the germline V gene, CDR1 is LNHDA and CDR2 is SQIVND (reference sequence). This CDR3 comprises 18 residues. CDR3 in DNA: TGTGCCAGTAGTATCTCCGGACTAGCGGGAGAGGCCTACAATGAGCAGTTCTTC. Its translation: CASSISGLAGEAYNEQFF.